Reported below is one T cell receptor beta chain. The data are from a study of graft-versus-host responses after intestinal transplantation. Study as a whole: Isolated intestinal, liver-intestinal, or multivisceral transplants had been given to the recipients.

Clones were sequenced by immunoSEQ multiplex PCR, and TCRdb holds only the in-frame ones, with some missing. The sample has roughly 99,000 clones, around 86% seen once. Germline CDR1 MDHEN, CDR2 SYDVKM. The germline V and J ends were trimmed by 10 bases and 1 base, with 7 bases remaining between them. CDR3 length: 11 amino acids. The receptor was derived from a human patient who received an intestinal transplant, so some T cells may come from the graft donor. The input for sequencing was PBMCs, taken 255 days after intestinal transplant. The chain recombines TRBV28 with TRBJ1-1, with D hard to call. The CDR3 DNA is TGTGCCATTACAGAGAACACTGAAGCTTTCTTT. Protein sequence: CAITENTEAFF. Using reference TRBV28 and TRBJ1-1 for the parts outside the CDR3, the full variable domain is DVKVTQSSRYLVKRTGEKVFLECVQDMDHENMFWYRQDPGLGLRLIYFSYDVKMKEKGDIPEGYSVSREKKERFSLILESASTNQTSMYLCAITENTEAFFGQGTRLTVV.